This entry concerns a single T cell receptor (beta chain). Its specificity is unknown. This CDR3 is built from 15 residues. Germline CDR1 reads MGHRA; CDR2 reads YSYEKL. V was trimmed by 4 bases and J by 4 bases, leaving 11 bases between them. This record comes from a study of T cell responses to AZD1222 COVID-19 vaccine. Measured with immunoSEQ multiplex PCR; TCRdb has only the in-frame clones, and not every one. Here the sample spans just over 80,000 clones, approximately 90% being singletons. Study-wide results and limits: Spike-specific TCR breadth and depth were elevated following two AZD1222 doses. Baseline serostatus was positive in only 5 to 7 AZD1222 recipients.

Sample: peripheral blood, taken on day 0 of AZD1222 vaccination. The chain joins TRBV4-1 to TRBJ2-6, with D unclear. The clonotype comes from an adult in good health. Here the CDR3 DNA reads TGCGCCAGCAGCCCTCCCCCCCTCGGGGCCAACGTCCTGACTTTC. Encoded protein: CASSPPPLGANVLTF.